Listed here is a single T cell receptor beta chain. This entry belongs to a study of blood T cell repertoires in COVID-19. Study-level information: The United States, Italy and Spain were the sources of the acute and convalescent COVID-19 samples. PBMCs, B-cell-depleted T cells, or T cells were the source of the cDNA or gDNA that made up the material.

Methods used by the authors: Scientists estimated how many nucleated cells there were by amplifying reference gene primers. Measured with immunoSEQ multiplex PCR; TCRdb has only the in-frame clones, and not every one. The DNA gave D and trimming, while V, J and clone size come from that table. The sample lists over 150,000 clones, around 84% seen once, with around 8.1% in the top ten. V was clipped by 4 bases and J by 7 bases, with 8 bases between them. CDR1 LGHNA and CDR2 YNFKEQ come from the germline V gene. This CDR3 contains 13 residues. Seattle researchers signed up patients amid active infection and tracked them longitudinally.

The genes are TRBV4-2 and TRBJ1-6, with a tentative D call TRBD1 (6 bases). The specimen sequenced was peripheral blood. This TCR derives from a woman aged 60-75 years with COVID-19, enrolled during active disease. This CDR3 reads CASSPQGNSPLHF. CDR3 in DNA: TGTGCCAGCAGCCCGCAGGGGAATTCACCCCTCCACTTT.